Listed below are T cell receptor beta chains from one sample, sequenced in a study of cytomegalovirus exposure and HLA in healthy donors. Libraries were prepared by immunoSEQ multiplex PCR; TCRdb keeps only in-frame clonotypes and omits some of them. The sample has some 90,000 clones, less than 90% seen once. Sequencing input: PBMCs. Receptors were obtained from a man aged 18 to 29 in good health and CMV-seropositive. Both conserved end residues are trimmed from each CDR3. Each record gives: J gene, V gene, CDR3 protein.

j_gene: TRBJ1-1; v_gene: TRBV7-7; CDR3aa: ASSAGQNTEAF
j_gene: TRBJ1-1; v_gene: TRBV5-1; CDR3aa: ASSLGREPMAEAF
j_gene: TRBJ2-6; v_gene: TRBV5-1; CDR3aa: ASSDIRGVGANVLT
j_gene: TRBJ1-2; v_gene: TRBV29-1; CDR3aa: SVEEIGTGEWYGYT
j_gene: TRBJ2-7; v_gene: TRBV5-4; CDR3aa: ASSLDRSYEQY
j_gene: TRBJ2-2; v_gene: TRBV14; CDR3aa: ASSQELDLGGELF
j_gene: TRBJ2-7; v_gene: TRBV7-6; CDR3aa: ASSFGSSSGSYEQY
j_gene: TRBJ1-2; v_gene: TRBV19; CDR3aa: ASSTRQVADGYT
j_gene: TRBJ1-6; v_gene: TRBV19; CDR3aa: ASRGYRAANSPLH
j_gene: TRBJ2-4; v_gene: TRBV19; CDR3aa: ASRETGPGIQY